The rows below give T cell receptor beta chains drawn from one sample of a study of T cell responses to AZD1222 COVID-19 vaccine. Sequencing used immunoSEQ multiplex PCR; TCRdb keeps in-frame clones, though not all of them. The sample has 150,000 to 200,000 clones; about 88% are singletons. The sequencing used peripheral blood, collected 28 days after the second AZD1222 dose. Receptors originate from an adult who received the AZD1222 COVID-19 vaccine. CDR3s include the opening cysteine and the closing phenylalanine or tryptophan. A D gene is named only where the DNA matches it firmly. Size is omitted from some rows. Given values are once, few, many or a class for expanded clones.

d_call: .
j_call: TRBJ2-5
clone_size: .
v_call: TRBV5-4
cdr3_nt: TGTGCCAGCAGCTTGTTGGGAGAGACCCAGTACTTC
cdr3_aa: CASSLLGETQYF

d_call: .
j_call: TRBJ2-7
clone_size: .
v_call: TRBV4-3
cdr3_nt: TGCGCCAGCAGCCAAGCGGCAGGGCTGCCCTCCTACGAGCAGTACTTC
cdr3_aa: CASSQAAGLPSYEQYF

d_call: TRBD2
j_call: TRBJ2-1
clone_size: .
v_call: TRBV6-2/TRBV6-3
cdr3_nt: TGTGCCAGCAGTTACATGCGGGAGCGATCCAATGAGCAGTTCTTC
cdr3_aa: CASSYMRERSNEQFF

d_call: TRBD1
j_call: TRBJ1-2
clone_size: .
v_call: TRBV5-5
cdr3_nt: TGTGCCAGCAGAAGGACAGGGGCCGGGAGCTATGGCTACACCTTC
cdr3_aa: CASRRTGAGSYGYTF

d_call: TRBD1
j_call: TRBJ2-2
clone_size: once
v_call: TRBV7-3
cdr3_nt: TGTGCCAGCACCCAGACAGGGGGAAGCACCGGGGAGCTGTTTTTT
cdr3_aa: CASTQTGGSTGELFF

d_call: .
j_call: TRBJ1-4
clone_size: .
v_call: TRBV30
cdr3_nt: TGTGCCTGGAGGGGCAGGCGGGAGAAACTGTTTTTT
cdr3_aa: CAWRGRREKLFF

d_call: .
j_call: TRBJ2-3
clone_size: .
v_call: TRBV7-6
cdr3_nt: TGTGCCAGCAGCCTGGACGGGACGAGCACAGATACGCAGTATTTT
cdr3_aa: CASSLDGTSTDTQYF

d_call: .
j_call: TRBJ2-3
clone_size: .
v_call: TRBV4-3
cdr3_nt: TGCGCCAGCAGCCAAGAGGGTCTTCCCGAAGATACGCAGTATTTT
cdr3_aa: CASSQEGLPEDTQYF

d_call: TRBD2
j_call: TRBJ2-7
clone_size: .
v_call: TRBV5-1
cdr3_nt: TGCGCCAGCAGCTCGAGGCCCGGGACTAGCGGGAGTTTCTACGAGCAGTACTTC
cdr3_aa: CASSSRPGTSGSFYEQYF

d_call: .
j_call: TRBJ1-2
clone_size: .
v_call: TRBV30
cdr3_nt: TGTGCCTGGACGCGGATAAGCTATGGCTACACCTTC
cdr3_aa: CAWTRISYGYTF

d_call: TRBD1
j_call: TRBJ2-4
clone_size: .
v_call: TRBV3-1/TRBV3-2
cdr3_nt: TGTGCCAGCAGCCAAGACAGGGGGCCCCCAAACATTCAGTACTTC
cdr3_aa: CASSQDRGPPNIQYF

d_call: .
j_call: TRBJ2-5
clone_size: .
v_call: TRBV9
cdr3_nt: TGTGCCAGCAGCCCCCGGGGTAGCGGAGACCAAGAGACCCAGTACTTC
cdr3_aa: CASSPRGSGDQETQYF

d_call: TRBD2
j_call: TRBJ2-1
clone_size: .
v_call: TRBV10-3
cdr3_nt: TGTGCCATCTCCCAGGGACTAGCGGGAGGGGAAAATGAGCAGTTCTTC
cdr3_aa: CAISQGLAGGENEQFF

d_call: TRBD1
j_call: TRBJ2-1
clone_size: .
v_call: TRBV19
cdr3_nt: TGTGCCAGTAGTATAGCGCTAGGGGGCCGTTACAATGAGCAGTTCTTC
cdr3_aa: CASSIALGGRYNEQFF